This entry is about one TCR beta chain. The antigen is unknown. Profiling relied on immunoSEQ multiplex PCR, and the TCRdb table lists in-frame clones only, not all of them. The table shows 300,000 or so clones, with 70% to 90% occurring only once. These data are taken from a study of cytomegalovirus exposure and HLA in healthy donors. Regarding the study as a whole: That first-cohort TCR clusters tended to co-occur in the roughly 130 validation repertoires was found in a later analysis. Most TCR sequences were seen very rarely across donors, but some public TCRs occurred in many. Researchers counted roughly 150 TCR beta chains as cytomegalovirus-associated.

CDR1 SGHTA and CDR2 FQGNSA come from the germline V gene. This CDR3 comprises 15 residues. The ends were cut back, 5 bases at V and 4 bases at J, with 15 bases in the middle. The sequence came from a man aged 25 to 40 in good health and CMV-seronegative. This chain joins TRBV7-2 and TRBJ1-5, with D possibly being TRBD1 (5 bases). What was sequenced was PBMCs. This chain's CDR3 is CASSLAGQVNQPQHF. The CDR3 DNA sequence: TGTGCCAGCAGCCTCGCGGGGCAGGTGAATCAGCCCCAGCATTTT.